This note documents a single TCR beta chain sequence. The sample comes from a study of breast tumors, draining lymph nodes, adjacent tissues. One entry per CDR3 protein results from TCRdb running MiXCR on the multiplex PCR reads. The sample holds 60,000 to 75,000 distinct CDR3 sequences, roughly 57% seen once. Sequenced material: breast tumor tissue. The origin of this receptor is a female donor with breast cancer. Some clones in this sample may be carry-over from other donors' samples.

The CDR3 region is CASSVGITDTQYF. The DNA of the CDR3 is TGTGCCAGCAGCGTGGGGATCACAGATACGCAGTATTTT. The chain employs TRBV11-2 and TRBJ2-3; no clear D gene. CDR1 is SGHAT, CDR2 FQNNGV, per germline. Deletions cut 5 bases from V and 2 bases from J, with 8 bases between. The CDR3 is 13 amino acids.